These T cell receptor beta chains were read from a single sample in a study of T cell repertoires in cytomegalovirus infection. TCRdb re-called the reads through MiXCR, storing one row per CDR3 protein. The sample includes more than 250,000 distinct CDR3 sequences, roughly 25% of them seen just once. Their antigens remain unidentified. The source material was cultured PBMCs, sampled from culture after CMV antigen stimulation. The source of these receptors is a human donor in good health (CMV status not recorded). Some clones in this sample may be carry-over from other donors' samples. The CDR3 runs from the conserved cysteine through the conserved F or W. The order of the fields is V gene, J gene, clone size, D gene, CDR3 DNA, CDR3 protein. The D gene is left open where the match is weak. Size tells how often a clone was seen (once, few, many) or the class of an expanded clone, and some rows leave it out.

>TRBV10-1|TRBJ2-1|NA|TRBD2
TGCGCCAGCAGTGGACGGGGACTATACAATGAGCAGTTCTTC
CASSGRGLYNEQFF
>TRBV15|TRBJ1-5|NA|NA
TGTGCCACCAGCAGAGGAAACAGGGAGCAGCCCCAGCATTTT
CATSRGNREQPQHF
>TRBV5-1|TRBJ1-1|once|NA
TGCGCCAGCAGCTTGGACAGTCAGGGCACTGAAGCTTTCTTT
CASSLDSQGTEAFF
>TRBV7-2|TRBJ2-5|few|NA
TGTGCCAGCAGCCCCTCGTCCCACCTCCAAGAGACCCAGTACTTC
CASSPSSHLQETQYF
>TRBV7-9|TRBJ2-5|NA|TRBD2
TGTGCCAGCAGCCCGCGGAGCGGGGTGGAGACCCAGTACTTC
CASSPRSGVETQYF
>TRBV25-1|TRBJ1-1|few|TRBD1
TGTGCCAGCAGTGGGAGGGGGCGAGATACTGAAGCTTTCTTT
CASSGRGRDTEAFF
>TRBV27|TRBJ1-2|NA|NA
TGTGCCAGCAGTTTACCCCAGGGGCGCGGCTACACCTTC
CASSLPQGRGYTF
>TRBV7-2|TRBJ2-3|many|TRBD1
TGTGCCAGCAGTCCAGGGGGCGCACGCACAGATACGCAGTATTTT
CASSPGGARTDTQYF
>TRBV7-6|TRBJ1-2|few|TRBD1
TGTGCCAGCAGCTTATCCGGACAGGGGGAAGGCTACACCTTC
CASSLSGQGEGYTF
>TRBV14|TRBJ2-4|few|NA
TGTGCCAGCAGCCAACGAATTGGGACCGTAAACATTCAGTACTTC
CASSQRIGTVNIQYF
>TRBV10-3|TRBJ2-7|NA|NA
TGTGCCATCAGTGAGGCCGGGACGTCACTCTACGAGCAGTGCTTC
CAISEAGTSLYEQCF
>TRBV28|TRBJ2-5|NA|NA
TGTGCCAGCAGTTTATGGGGCCCAGAGACCCAGTACTTC
CASSLWGPETQYF
>TRBV6-1|TRBJ1-3|few|NA
TGTGCCAGCAGATGGTCGGGGTCCGGGGGCCCTGGAAACACCATATATTTT
CASRWSGSGGPGNTIYF
>TRBV10-3|TRBJ2-6|NA|NA
TGTGCCATCAGTGAGGCGGTCGGGGCCAACGTCCTGACTTTC
CAISEAVGANVLTF
>TRBV19|TRBJ2-1|NA|TRBD1
TGTGCCAGTAGCGTTGATAACGGACAGGGCAATGAGCAGTTCTTC
CASSVDNGQGNEQFF
>TRBV25-1|TRBJ2-3|few|NA
TGTGCCAGCAGTGCAAGGGCCAAATCCACAGATACGCAGTATTTT
CASSARAKSTDTQYF
>TRBV28|TRBJ2-1|NA|TRBD2
TGTGCCAGCAAGAGGGAGGGCCCCTACAATGAGCAGTTCTTC
CASKREGPYNEQFF
>TRBV27|TRBJ2-7|few|NA
TGTGCCAGCAGTTTATTTGGCGGGGTGACCTACGAGCAGTACTTC
CASSLFGGVTYEQYF
>TRBV4-1|TRBJ1-1|NA|TRBD1
TGCGCCAGCGGACGGACAGGGGTTACGGCGAACACTGAAGCTTTCTTT
CASGRTGVTANTEAFF
>TRBV27|TRBJ2-7|NA|NA
TGTGCCAGCAGTTTTGTTATGGGGCGCGAGCAGTACTTC
CASSFVMGREQYF
>TRBV24-1|TRBJ2-3|few|NA
TGTGCCACCAGGGCCGGGACGGAGGCCACAACGCAGTATTTT
CATRAGTEATTQYF
>TRBV4-1|TRBJ2-3|NA|NA
TGCGCCAGCAGCCAAGTGGAGGCCGCAAACACAGATACGCAGTATTTT
CASSQVEAANTDTQYF
>TRBV2|TRBJ1-2|many|NA
TGTGCCAGCAGCATGAAAGGCGACAGCTTAAGAGGCTACACCTTC
CASSMKGDSLRGYTF
>TRBV5-6|TRBJ2-5|NA|TRBD1
TGTGCCAGCAGCGCCGAACAGGGGGCCCTGGAGACCCAGTACTTC
CASSAEQGALETQYF
>TRBV7-9|TRBJ1-6|NA|TRBD1
TGTGCCAGCAGCTACGTCAGGGGGCATTCACCCCTCCACTTT
CASSYVRGHSPLHF
>TRBV24-1|TRBJ2-5|NA|NA
TGTGCCACCAGTGATTCAAAGGGGTCGGAGACCCAGTACTTC
CATSDSKGSETQYF
>TRBV7-2|TRBJ1-3|few|NA
TGTGCCAGCAGCTTAGTGACAGCCTCTGGAAACACCATATATTTT
CASSLVTASGNTIYF
>TRBV28|TRBJ2-3|few|NA
TGTGCCAGCAGTTTAACAGCGGGCCTCACAGATACGCAGTATTTT
CASSLTAGLTDTQYF
>TRBV7-2|TRBJ2-5|NA|NA
TGTGCCAGCAGCTTAAATATACAAGAGACCCAGTACTTC
CASSLNIQETQYF
>TRBV7-8|TRBJ2-3|many|TRBD2
TGTGCCAGCAGCTGGGGGACTAGCGGAGTAGATACGCAGTATTTT
CASSWGTSGVDTQYF
>TRBV7-8|TRBJ2-2|NA|NA
TGTGCCAGCAGCTCACTCTTCGAGGGGCGGGACACCGGGGAGCTGTTTTTT
CASSSLFEGRDTGELFF
>TRBV2|TRBJ2-3|NA|NA
TGTGCCAGCTTGGGCATCGGGACTCGTCGCACAGATACGCAGTATTTT
CASLGIGTRRTDTQYF
>TRBV19|TRBJ1-6|NA|NA
TGTGCCACCAGCCCGGGGACTCCAAATTCACCCCTCCACTTT
CATSPGTPNSPLHF
>TRBV9|TRBJ2-3|NA|TRBD2
TGTGCCAGCAGCGTCGCAGGGAGCGGGAGAACGTATACGCAGTATTTT
CASSVAGSGRTYTQYF
>TRBV19|TRBJ2-7|NA|NA
TGTGCCAGTAGCAATCCGGGACGATCCTACGAGCAGTACTTC
CASSNPGRSYEQYF
>TRBV6-1|TRBJ2-3|NA|NA
TGTGCCAGCAGTGAAATGAGGGAGGTCCGCACAGATACGCAGTATTTT
CASSEMREVRTDTQYF
>TRBV20-1|TRBJ2-3|once|NA
TGCAGTGCTAGAGATCCGGGAGCGTACTTCACAGATACGCAGTATTTT
CSARDPGAYFTDTQYF
>TRBV7-6|TRBJ2-2|many|TRBD2
TGTGCCAGCAGCTTACTATCTAGCGGGAGGTTAAGCAGCGGGGAGCTGTTTTTT
CASSLLSSGRLSSGELFF
>TRBV12-3/TRBV12-4|TRBJ1-5|NA|NA
TGTGCCAGCAGACAAGAGGGCAGTTTCAATCAGCCCCAGCATTTT
CASRQEGSFNQPQHF
>TRBV4-3|TRBJ2-7|NA|NA
TGCGCCAGCAGCCAAAGGTTCTCCACGCCAGCCTACGAGCAGTACTTC
CASSQRFSTPAYEQYF
>TRBV7-9|TRBJ1-5|many|TRBD1
TGTGCCAGCAGCTCGACAGGGGTTATTCAGCCCCAGCATTTT
CASSSTGVIQPQHF
>TRBV7-3|TRBJ2-3|many|TRBD2
TGTGCCAGCAGCCGGGACTATACTTCCACAGATACGCAGTATTTT
CASSRDYTSTDTQYF
>TRBV6-6|TRBJ2-1|NA|TRBD2
TGTGCCAGCGCCGGGACTAGCGGAACCTACAATGAGCAGTTCTTC
CASAGTSGTYNEQFF